The rows below give T cell receptor beta chains drawn from one sample of a study of blood T cells in healthy people across ages. TCRdb reprocessed the 5' RACE reads with MiXCR, giving one entry per CDR3 protein. The sample yields 780,000 or so distinct CDR3 sequences, about 61% seen once. What was sequenced was blood. These receptors were obtained from a man between 35 and 55 years old in good health. Each CDR3 is given with its conserved first and last residue.

>17|.|TRBV9
CASSVPTGQGPPYEQYF
>17|TRBJ2-3|TRBV20-1
CSARDPGTSGRTDTQYF
>15|TRBJ1-4|TRBV4-2
CASSRDGGVVEKLFF
>13|TRBJ2-3|TRBV7-9
CASSVNEYDTQYF
>12|TRBJ2-5|TRBV20-1
CSAKERKETQYF
>13|TRBJ2-7|TRBV20-1
CSATGQGAYEQYF
>18|TRBJ2-3|TRBV18
CASSNRGLPDTRTDTQYF
>16|TRBJ2-5|TRBV3-1
CASSQAAGAYQETQYF
>16|.|TRBV6-5
CASSTQKQDRGYEQYF
>16|TRBJ2-3|TRBV7-9
CAGRAGLGPDTDTQYF
>12|TRBJ1-2|TRBV6-5
CASKGTVYGYTF
>15|TRBJ1-5|TRBV4-1
CASSPYSGGGQPQHF
>15|TRBJ2-3|TRBV28
CASSTSPGRTDTQYF
>17|TRBJ2-3|TRBV6-1
CASSEARTGSYTDTQYF
>13|TRBJ2-1|TRBV20-1
CSARDGGADEQFF
>16|TRBJ2-4|TRBV27
CASSTSGRPLKNIQYF